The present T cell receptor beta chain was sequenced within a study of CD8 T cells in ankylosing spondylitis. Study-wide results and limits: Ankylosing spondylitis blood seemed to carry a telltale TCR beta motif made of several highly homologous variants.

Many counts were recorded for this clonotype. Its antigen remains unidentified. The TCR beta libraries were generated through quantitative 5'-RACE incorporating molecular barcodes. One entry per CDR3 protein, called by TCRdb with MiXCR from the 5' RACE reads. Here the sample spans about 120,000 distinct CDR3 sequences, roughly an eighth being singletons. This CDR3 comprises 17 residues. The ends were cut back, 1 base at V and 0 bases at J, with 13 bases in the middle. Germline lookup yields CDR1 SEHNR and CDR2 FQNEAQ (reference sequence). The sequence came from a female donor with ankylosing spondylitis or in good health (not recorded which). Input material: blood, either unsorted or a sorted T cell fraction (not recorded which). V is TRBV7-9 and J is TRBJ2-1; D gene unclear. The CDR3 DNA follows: TGTGCCAGCAGCTTAGTCTCGGTGCTAAGCTCCTACAATGAGCAGTTCTTC. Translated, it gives CASSLVSVLSSYNEQFF.